The 8 T cell receptor beta chains below come from one sample, sequenced in a study of blood T cell repertoires in COVID-19. The method was immunoSEQ multiplex PCR; TCRdb's version includes in-frame clones alone and lacks a portion of them. The table lists under 300,000 clones, roughly 90% of them singletons. The specimen was peripheral blood. These receptors all come from a woman younger than 45 with acute or convalescent COVID-19.

This clone was seen only a few times. This rearrangement joins TRBV7-8 to TRBJ1-6; 11 bases align to TRBD1. Per germline, CDR1 SGHVS and CDR2 FQNEAQ. V shed 2 bases and J 10 bases; nucleotides not matched to a gene: 4. This CDR3 is 15 amino acids long. CDR3 sequence (DNA): TGTGCCAGCAGCTTAAGGGACAGGGGGAGATCACCCCTCCACTTT. Protein sequence: CASSLRDRGRSPLHF.

This chain connects TRBV19 to TRBJ1-4, with D unresolved. CDR1 and CDR2 (germline): LNHDA, SQIVND (reference sequence). The CDR3 has 12 residues. Trimming removed 4 bases at V and 6 bases at J, with 6 bases between. CDR3 loop: CASSTGYEKLFF. The CDR3 DNA follows: TGTGCCAGTAGTACAGGATATGAAAAACTGTTTTTT. Based on the CDR3 plus reference TRBV19 and TRBJ1-4, the full variable domain is DGGITQSPKYLFRKEGQNVTLSCEQNLNHDAMYWYRQDPGQGLRLIYYSQIVNDFQKGDIAEGYSVSREKKESFPLTVTSAQKNPTAFYLCASSTGYEKLFFGSGTQLSVL.

The chain is built from TRBV9 and TRBJ2-7; 7 positions match TRBD2. This CDR3 comprises 15 residues. The V gene end was trimmed by 3 bases and the J gene end by 0 bases; junction bases not matched to a gene: 6. CDR1 and CDR2 from the germline V gene are SGDLS and YYNGEE. CDR3 sequence (DNA): TGTGCCAGCAGCGCAGAAGCGGGAAGCTCCTACGAGCAGTACTTC. Its translation: CASSAEAGSSYEQYF.

The J gene is TRBJ1-1, the V gene TRBV9; 7 bases are shared with TRBD1. Losses at the gene ends were 0 bases for V and 3 bases for J; bases not matched to a gene: 5. This CDR3 has 15 residues. In germline, CDR1 is SGDLS, CDR2 YYNGEE. CDR3: CASSVEQGLYTEAFF. The CDR3 DNA reads as TGTGCCAGCAGCGTAGAACAGGGGTTGTACACTGAAGCTTTCTTT. Looking up the rest from reference TRBV9 and TRBJ1-1 gives the full variable domain: DSGVTQTPKHLITATGQRVTLRCSPRSGDLSVYWYQQSLDQGLQFLIQYYNGEERAKGNILERFSAQQFPDLHSELNLSSLELGDSALYFCASSVEQGLYTEAFFGQGTRLTVV.

This clone has a single count. The chain links TRBV6-5 to TRBJ2-2; D possibly corresponds to TRBD2 (6 bases). The CDR3 runs to 12 residues. From germline, CDR1 is MNHEY and CDR2 SVGAGI. With 8 bases removed from V and 7 bases from J, the gap between germline ends came to 11 bases. CDR3 in amino acids: CASFPEGGELFF. The DNA of the CDR3 is TGTGCCAGCTTCCCGGAGGGCGGGGAGCTGTTTTTT.

J is TRBJ1-1 and V is TRBV11-3; D is ambiguous. With 5 bases removed from V and 0 bases from J, the gap between germline ends came to 7 bases. This CDR3 comprises 13 residues. Germline lookup yields CDR1 SGHNT and CDR2 YENEEA. In nucleotides, the CDR3 is TGTGCCAGCAGCATAACAGTGAACACTGAAGCTTTCTTT. Translating it yields CASSITVNTEAFF.

The chain links TRBV30 to TRBJ2-3; TRBD2 might be the D (7 bases). The CDR3 sequence is 14 residues long. The V end was cut by 0 bases, the J end by 4 bases, with 11 bases between. Germline V gene data show CDR1 as GTSNPN and CDR2 as SVGIG (reference sequence). The CDR3 nucleotides are TGTGCCTGGAGTGTAGGGGGGGCCTCAGATACGCAGTATTTT. Residues: CAWSVGGASDTQYF.

This clone was counted once. This chain links TRBV21-1 with TRBJ2-7; no check of the table's D call, TRBD2, against the DNA was made. TRBV21-1 is a known pseudogene. The CDR3 is made up of 17 amino acids. CDR3 loop: CASSKSRFSTYEGAQYF. The DNA of the CDR3 is TGTGCCAGCAGCAAATCGAGATTTTCCACATACGAGGGAGCGCAGTACTTC.